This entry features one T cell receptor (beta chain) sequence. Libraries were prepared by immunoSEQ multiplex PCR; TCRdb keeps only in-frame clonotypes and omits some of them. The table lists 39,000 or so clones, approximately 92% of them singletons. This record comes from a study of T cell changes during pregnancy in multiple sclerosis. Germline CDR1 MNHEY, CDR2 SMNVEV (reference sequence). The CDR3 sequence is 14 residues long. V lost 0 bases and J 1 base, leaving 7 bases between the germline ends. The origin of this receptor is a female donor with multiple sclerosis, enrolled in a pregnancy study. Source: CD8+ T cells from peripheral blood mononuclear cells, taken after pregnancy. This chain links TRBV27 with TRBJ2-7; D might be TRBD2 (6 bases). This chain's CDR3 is CASSLSGGSYEQYF. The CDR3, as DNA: TGTGCCAGCAGTTTATCTGGGGGGTCCTACGAGCAGTACTTC.